A selection of T cell receptor beta chains follows, all from one sample in a study of shared clonotypes between healthy human individuals. TCRdb's table, derived via immunoSEQ multiplex PCR, lists solely in-frame clones and lacks some. The sample has millions of clones; just under 95% are singletons. Input material: naive CD8+ T cells sorted from blood. These receptors all come from a man aged 18 to 30 in good health. The CDR3 runs from the conserved cysteine through the conserved F or W. D genes are given only for firm matches. For some rows the clone size is stated as once, few or many, or as a class when expanded; others skip it.

>TRBV5-6|TRBD1|TRBJ2-7|NA
TGTGCCAGCAGCAACGACAGGGGAAGCGCCTACGAGCAGTACTTC
CASSNDRGSAYEQYF
>TRBV6-5|TRBD1|TRBJ1-6|NA
TGTGCCAGCAGTCCGGACAGGGGGCTTGGTTCACCCCTCCACTTT
CASSPDRGLGSPLHF
>TRBV5-8|NA|TRBJ2-1|NA
TGTGCCAGCTCCCCGGGGGTCGGGAATGAGCAGTTCTTC
CASSPGVGNEQFF
>TRBV21-1|NA|TRBJ2-2|NA
TGTGCCAGCAGCCCCCAGGGCGGAGCGGGGGTGAACACCGGGGAGCTGTTTTTT
CASSPQGGAGVNTGELFF
>TRBV5-6|NA|TRBJ1-2|NA
TGTGCCAGCAGCTTGGACAGGGCTCTGTGGTATGGCTACACCTTC
CASSLDRALWYGYTF
>TRBV19|NA|TRBJ1-1|NA
TGTGCCAGTAGTATAGGAGGGTCCACTGAAGCTTTCTTT
CASSIGGSTEAFF
>TRBV5-4|NA|TRBJ2-1|once
TGTGCCAGCAGCTGGGGGCCGGGAGTCGCCGATGAGCAGTTCTTC
CASSWGPGVADEQFF
>TRBV6-6|TRBD2|TRBJ2-7|NA
TGTGCCAGCAGCCCCCTAGGGGAGGGGAAAAACGAGCAGTACTTC
CASSPLGEGKNEQYF
>TRBV4-1|NA|TRBJ2-7|NA
TGCGCCAGCAGCCATCTCTCGGCAGGAACCTACGAGCAGTACTTC
CASSHLSAGTYEQYF
>TRBV14|NA|TRBJ1-2|NA
TGTGCCAGCAGCCAAGTAGGACCGGGAGGTAATGGCTACACCTTC
CASSQVGPGGNGYTF
>TRBV19|NA|TRBJ2-1|NA
TGTGCCAGTAGTCCTGGGACTTCCACCCTAGCCTACAATGAGCAGTTCTTC
CASSPGTSTLAYNEQFF
>TRBV15|NA|TRBJ2-7|NA
TGTGCCACCAGCAGAGATCGGGGAGGCACCTACGAGCAGTACTTC
CATSRDRGGTYEQYF
>TRBV19|TRBD2|TRBJ2-3|NA
TGTGCCAGTAGTCTGGGCCTAGCGGGATTAGATACGCAGTATTTT
CASSLGLAGLDTQYF
>TRBV4-3|NA|TRBJ2-3|NA
TGCGCCAGCAGCCAGTCAGGGGCCGCCGATACGCAGTATTTT
CASSQSGAADTQYF
>TRBV19|NA|TRBJ1-5|NA
TGTGCCAGTAGACCGAGAGGGGTCGGCAATCAGCCCCAGCATTTT
CASRPRGVGNQPQHF
>TRBV10-2|TRBD2|TRBJ2-2|once
TGCGCCAGCAGTGAAGTCGTTTTAGCGGGGATTTATTCCGGGGAGCTGTTTTTT
CASSEVVLAGIYSGELFF
>TRBV4-1|TRBD1|TRBJ2-4|NA
TGCGCCAGCAGCCTGATCGGACAGGGAGTCAAAAACATTCAGTACTTC
CASSLIGQGVKNIQYF
>TRBV29-1|TRBD2|TRBJ2-1|NA
TGCAGCGTTGTTGAGCGGGGATACAATGAGCAGTTCTTC
CSVVERGYNEQFF
>TRBV7-2|NA|TRBJ1-5|NA
TGTGCCAGCAGCTTAGATACAGGGTCTGGGCAGCCCCAGCATTTT
CASSLDTGSGQPQHF
>TRBV29-1|NA|TRBJ1-2|NA
TGCAGCGGGATAGGGGGATCTATGGGCTACACCTTC
CSGIGGSMGYTF
>TRBV5-5|NA|TRBJ2-7|NA
TGTGCCAGCAGCTTCACGGGAGACTACGAGCAGTACTTC
CASSFTGDYEQYF
>TRBV27|TRBD2|TRBJ2-1|NA
TGTGCCAGCAGTTCCTCGACTAGCGTTTCCTACAATGAGCAGTTCTTC
CASSSSTSVSYNEQFF
>TRBV4-1|TRBD2|TRBJ2-7|NA
TGCGCCAGCAGCCCAATTGGTGTAAGCGGGGGGTACGAGCAGTACTTC
CASSPIGVSGGYEQYF
>TRBV30|NA|TRBJ2-1|NA
TGTGCCTGGGAGGAGGGCGAGCAGTTCTTC
CAWEEGEQFF
>TRBV14|TRBD2|TRBJ2-1|NA
TGTGCCAGCAGCCTACTAACCTTTGGGACTAGTAATGAGCAGTTCTTC
CASSLLTFGTSNEQFF
>TRBV6-5|NA|TRBJ2-5|NA
TGTGCCAGCAGTTCGACAGCGAAAGAGACCCAGTACTTC
CASSSTAKETQYF
>TRBV28|NA|TRBJ2-3|NA
TGTGCCAGCAGTTCGACAGGGACTTTCAATCAGCCCCAGTATTTT
CASSSTGTFNQPQYF
>TRBV7-9|TRBD2|TRBJ2-7|NA
TGTGCCAGCAGCGCCGGACTAGATTACGAGCAGTACTTC
CASSAGLDYEQYF
>TRBV5-1|NA|TRBJ2-7|NA
TGCGCCAGCAGCTCCGGCGGTTTAGGGTACGAGCAGTACTTC
CASSSGGLGYEQYF
>TRBV7-2|NA|TRBJ1-1|NA
TGTGCCAGCAGCTTAGAGCGCCAGAAGAACACTGAAGCTTTCTTT
CASSLERQKNTEAFF
>TRBV27|NA|TRBJ1-2|NA
TGTGCCAGCAGTTTAGGGGCGCAAGGAAGAGGTGGCTACACCTTC
CASSLGAQGRGGYTF
>TRBV5-4|TRBD1|TRBJ1-2|NA
TGTGCCAGCAGCGAGACAGGGGGCGATGGCTACACCTTC
CASSETGGDGYTF
>TRBV4-1|NA|TRBJ1-2|NA
TGCGCCAGCAGCCCCCAGGATAACTATGGCTACACCTTC
CASSPQDNYGYTF
>TRBV2|NA|TRBJ2-7|NA
TGTGCCAGTTTCAGGCAGGGGACCTACGAGCAGTACTTC
CASFRQGTYEQYF
>TRBV7-3|NA|TRBJ1-2|NA
TGTGCCAGCAGCTTAAGCCCGGGGGATAACTATGGCTACACCTTC
CASSLSPGDNYGYTF
>TRBV18|NA|TRBJ1-2|NA
TGTGCCAGCTCACTTGTCCCGGGACAAAGCTTTGCGGGCTACACCTTC
CASSLVPGQSFAGYTF
>TRBV2|TRBD1|TRBJ1-2|NA
TGTGCCAGTGGACAGACAGGGAATAACGACTATGGCTACACCTTC
CASGQTGNNDYGYTF
>TRBV10-1|NA|TRBJ2-7|NA
TGCGCCAGCAGTGAGTCAAGGGACAAGGGTTGGGGCTACTACGAGCAGTACTTC
CASSESRDKGWGYYEQYF
>TRBV9|NA|TRBJ1-6|NA
TGTGCCAGCAGCGTAGAACAGGGCGGTTCACCCCTCCACTTT
CASSVEQGGSPLHF
>TRBV29-1|TRBD1|TRBJ2-7|NA
TGCAGCGTTGTGGGACAGGGGACCTACGAGCAGTACTTC
CSVVGQGTYEQYF
>TRBV19|NA|TRBJ2-2|NA
TGTGCCAGTAGCACCAGGGATACCGGGGAGCTGTTTTTT
CASSTRDTGELFF
>TRBV4-3|NA|TRBJ2-7|once
TGCGCCAGCAGCCAAGACTTCGGGGAGGAGCAGTACTTC
CASSQDFGEEQYF
>TRBV7-3|TRBD1|TRBJ1-1|NA
TGTGCCAGCAGCCCACAGGGGGCACCGAACTTGAACACTGAAGCTTTCTTT
CASSPQGAPNLNTEAFF
>TRBV7-8|NA|TRBJ2-3|NA
TGTGCCAGCAGCTTAGGACGCACAGATACGCAGTATTTT
CASSLGRTDTQYF
>TRBV27|TRBD2|TRBJ2-1|once
TGTGCCAGCAGTTTAATGACTAGCGGTAACAATGAGCAGTTCTTC
CASSLMTSGNNEQFF
>TRBV28|NA|TRBJ2-2|NA
TGTGCCAGCAGTTTGGTAGGTGGCACCGGGGAGCTGTTTTTT
CASSLVGGTGELFF
>TRBV6-1|NA|TRBJ2-3|NA
TGTGCCAGCAGTGACCTCTGGACGCCAGATACGCAGTATTTT
CASSDLWTPDTQYF
>TRBV11-2|NA|TRBJ2-1|once
TGTGCCAGCAGCTCGCCGGGGGAGCAGTTCTTC
CASSSPGEQFF
>TRBV4-1|TRBD1|TRBJ1-3|NA
TGCGCCAGCAGCCGGACAGGGGAGGGAAACACCATATATTTT
CASSRTGEGNTIYF
>TRBV10-2|TRBD2|TRBJ2-7|once
TGCGCCAGCAGTGACGGTCTAGCGGGATCCTACGAGCAGTACTTC
CASSDGLAGSYEQYF
>TRBV28|NA|TRBJ2-4|NA
TGTGCCAGCTCCCTAAGAGGGGGGCTAGGGAACATTCAGTACTTC
CASSLRGGLGNIQYF
>TRBV6-5|NA|TRBJ2-7|NA
TGTGCCAGCAGTGAAGGGCGGCTGGACGAGCAGTACTTC
CASSEGRLDEQYF
>TRBV14|NA|TRBJ1-4|NA
TGTGCCAGCAGCCAGTACCTTCAGGGAGAAATTAATGAAAAACTGTTTTTT
CASSQYLQGEINEKLFF
>TRBV9|TRBD2|TRBJ2-1|NA
TGTGCCAGCAGCCCGGAGGGCGGGGGGGCTTACAATGAGCAGTTCTTC
CASSPEGGGAYNEQFF
>TRBV5-1|TRBD1|TRBJ2-7|NA
TGCGCCAGCAGCATAAGACAGGGGGGCTCCTACGAGCAGTACTTC
CASSIRQGGSYEQYF